Described below is a single T cell receptor beta chain sequence and its context. Its antigen is unknown. The germline gives CDR1 SGHAT, CDR2 FQNNGV. The CDR3 has 14 residues. The V gene lost 1 base and the J gene lost 0 bases, with 6 bases spanning the gap. Using its own MiXCR run on the reads, TCRdb lists one record per CDR3 protein. Here the sample spans approximately 910,000 distinct CDR3 sequences, approximately 31% being singletons. This record comes from a study of T cell repertoires in cytomegalovirus infection. The TCR originated in a human donor in good health (CMV status not recorded). Some clones in this sample may be carry-over from other donors' samples. The rearrangement links TRBV11-2 to TRBJ2-5; D is unresolved. The material was cultured CD8+ T cells from PBMCs, obtained from culture after CMV antigen stimulation. The chain's CDR3 is CASSLGPYQETQYF. CDR3 DNA: TGTGCCAGCAGCTTAGGACCATACCAAGAGACCCAGTACTTC.